This T cell receptor (beta chain) was sequenced for a study of OX40 agonist ivuxolimab in advanced cancers. Looking at the study overall: Ivuxolimab is a fully human IgG2 antibody that activates OX40 (CD134). The mean age was roughly 60 years, ranging from roughly 23 to 79, with 65% to 85% of participants male.

The study, taken as a whole, reports: Among expanded peripheral T cells, antigen specificity went undetermined. Normalized T-cell clonal expansion was also low in a subset of nonresponders.

Sequencing was performed with immunoSEQ multiplex PCR; in TCRdb, only in-frame clones are kept and a portion is missing. This table has some 100,000 clones, 65% to 90% appearing once. The J segment lost 4 bases and the V segment lost 7 bases, leaving 7 bases of the junction unmatched. The germline CDR1 and CDR2 sequences are GTSNPN and SVGIG (reference sequence). This CDR3 is 14 amino acids long. This clone has only one observation. No antigen is known for it. Here the sequenced sample was CD4+ or CD8+ T cells sorted from blood, taken in a trial of the OX40 agonist ivuxolimab. This chain uses TRBV30 with TRBJ2-1, with 10 bases that match TRBD2. This sequence originates from an adult with an advanced solid tumor such as melanoma, head and neck, liver or kidney cancer. In nucleotides, the CDR3 is TGTGCCTACGAAGCGGGAGGGTTTTACAATGAGCAGTTCTTC. Translation: CAYEAGGFYNEQFF.